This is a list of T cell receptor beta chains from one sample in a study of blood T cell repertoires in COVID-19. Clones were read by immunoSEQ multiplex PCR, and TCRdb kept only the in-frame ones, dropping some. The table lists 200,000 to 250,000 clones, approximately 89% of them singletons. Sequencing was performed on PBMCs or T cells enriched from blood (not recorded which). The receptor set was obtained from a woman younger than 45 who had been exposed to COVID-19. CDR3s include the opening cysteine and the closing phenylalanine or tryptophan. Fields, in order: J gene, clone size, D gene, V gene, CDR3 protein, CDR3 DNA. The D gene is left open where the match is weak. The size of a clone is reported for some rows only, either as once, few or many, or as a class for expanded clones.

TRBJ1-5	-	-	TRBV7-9	CASSSHKYSNQPQHF	TGTGCCAGCAGCTCACACAAATATAGCAATCAGCCCCAGCATTTT
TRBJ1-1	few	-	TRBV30	CAWNREDDLTEAFF	TGTGCCTGGAACCGGGAGGATGATCTCACTGAAGCTTTCTTT
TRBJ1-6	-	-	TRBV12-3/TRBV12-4	CASSWEGNSPLHF	TGTGCCAGCAGTTGGGAGGGAAATTCACCCCTCCACTTT
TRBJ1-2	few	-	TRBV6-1	CASSSSRGYGYTF	TGTGCCAGCAGTTCATCCAGGGGCTATGGCTACACCTTC
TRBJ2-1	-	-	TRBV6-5	CASSYLSGRYNEQFF	TGTGCCAGCAGTTACTTGTCAGGGCGGTACAATGAGCAGTTCTTC
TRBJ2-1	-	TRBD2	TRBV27	CASSTSGLQFF	TGTGCCAGCAGTACTAGCGGTCTTCAGTTCTTC
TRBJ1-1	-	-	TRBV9	CASSVVAGNTEAFF	TGTGCCAGCAGCGTAGTTGCAGGGAACACTGAAGCTTTCTTT
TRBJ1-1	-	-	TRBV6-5	CASSSREWNTEAFF	TGTGCCAGCAGTAGCAGGGAATGGAACACTGAAGCTTTCTTT
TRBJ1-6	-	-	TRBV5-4	CASSHEGWGSPLHF	TGTGCCAGCAGCCATGAGGGCTGGGGATCACCCCTCCACTTT
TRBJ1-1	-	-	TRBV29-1	CSVGQNTEAFF	TGCAGCGTTGGACAGAACACTGAAGCTTTCTTT
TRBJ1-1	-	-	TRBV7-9	CASSLSSDTEAFF	TGTGCCAGCAGCTTAAGTTCGGACACTGAAGCTTTCTTT
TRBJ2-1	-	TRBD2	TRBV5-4	CASRPNSGKSYNEQFF	TGTGCCAGCAGGCCGAACAGCGGGAAGTCCTACAATGAGCAGTTCTTC
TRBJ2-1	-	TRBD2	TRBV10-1	CASIPGLAVYNEQFF	TGCGCCAGCATACCGGGACTAGCGGTCTACAATGAGCAGTTCTTC
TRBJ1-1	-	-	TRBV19	CASSMSSGTEAFF	TGTGCCAGTAGTATGTCGTCGGGCACTGAAGCTTTCTTT
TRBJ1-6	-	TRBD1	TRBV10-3	CAIGRDRDNSPLHF	TGTGCCATCGGCCGGGACAGGGATAATTCACCCCTCCACTTT
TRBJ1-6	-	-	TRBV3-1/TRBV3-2	CASSPLISSYNSPLHF	TGTGCCAGCAGCCCCCTGATCAGCTCCTATAATTCACCCCTCCACTTT
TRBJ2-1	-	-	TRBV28	CASSYSGSDNEQFF	TGTGCCAGCAGTTATAGCGGATCTGACAATGAGCAGTTCTTC
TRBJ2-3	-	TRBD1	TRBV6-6	CASRLGGQGLADTQYF	TGTGCCAGCAGACTGGGGGGACAGGGTCTAGCAGATACGCAGTATTTT
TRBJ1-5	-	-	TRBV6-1	CASSDREFNSNQPQHF	TGTGCCAGCAGTGACCGGGAATTCAATAGCAATCAGCCCCAGCATTTT
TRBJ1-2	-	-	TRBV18	CASSPKGRREDGYTF	TGTGCCAGCTCACCTAAGGGACGGAGGGAAGATGGCTACACCTTC
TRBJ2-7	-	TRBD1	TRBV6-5	CASSYSAGGSYEQYF	TGTGCCAGCAGTTACTCGGCAGGGGGATCTTACGAGCAGTACTTC
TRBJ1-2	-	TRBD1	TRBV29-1	CSAATGGGYTF	TGCAGCGCCGCCACAGGGGGGGGCTACACCTTC
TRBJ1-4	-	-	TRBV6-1	CASSESGGSFGKLFF	TGTGCCAGCAGTGAATCTGGGGGCTCTTTTGGAAAACTGTTTTTT
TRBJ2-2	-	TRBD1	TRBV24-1	CATSDPDRGHTGELFF	TGTGCCACCAGTGATCCGGACAGGGGGCACACCGGGGAGCTGTTTTTT
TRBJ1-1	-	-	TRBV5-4	CASSLRGGNTEAFF	TGTGCCAGCAGCTTACGGGGAGGTAACACTGAAGCTTTCTTT
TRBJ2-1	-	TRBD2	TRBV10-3	CAISESAGGPVYEQFF	TGTGCCATCAGTGAATCAGCGGGAGGGCCGGTATATGAGCAGTTCTTC
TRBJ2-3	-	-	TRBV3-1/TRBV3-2	CASSHPTRGIDTQYF	TGTGCCAGCAGCCATCCGACTAGAGGGATAGATACGCAGTATTTT
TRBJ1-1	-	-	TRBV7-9	CASSSLGGTEAFF	TGTGCCAGCAGCTCTTTAGGGGGCACTGAAGCTTTCTTT
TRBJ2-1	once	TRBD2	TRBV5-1	CASSLVGTSPNNEQFF	TGCGCCAGCAGCTTGGTAGGGACTAGCCCAAACAATGAGCAGTTCTTC
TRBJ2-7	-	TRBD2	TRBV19	CASSLLLAGGVYEQYF	TGTGCCAGTAGTCTGTTACTAGCGGGAGGGGTATACGAGCAGTACTTC
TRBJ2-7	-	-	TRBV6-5	CASSSPTLEGYEQYF	TGTGCCAGCAGCTCGCCCACCCTAGAGGGCTACGAGCAGTACTTC
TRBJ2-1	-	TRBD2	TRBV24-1	CATSDFGLANEQFF	TGTGCCACCAGTGACTTCGGACTAGCTAATGAGCAGTTCTTC
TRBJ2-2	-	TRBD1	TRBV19	CASSIAQGAGELFF	TGTGCCAGTAGTATAGCTCAGGGGGCCGGGGAGCTGTTTTTT
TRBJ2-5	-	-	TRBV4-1	CASSQPRGTQYF	TGCGCCAGCAGCCAACCTAGGGGGACCCAGTACTTC
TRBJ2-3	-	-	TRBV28	CASVGEIRSTDTQYF	TGTGCCAGCGTGGGAGAGATTCGTAGCACAGATACGCAGTATTTT
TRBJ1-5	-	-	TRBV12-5	CASGSSTDQPQHF	TGTGCTAGTGGTTCCTCTACTGATCAGCCCCAGCATTTT
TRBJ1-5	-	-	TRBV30	CAWSASGNQPQHF	TGTGCCTGGAGTGCCTCGGGGAATCAGCCCCAGCATTTT
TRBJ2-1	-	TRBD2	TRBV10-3	CAISTGTSGLGSYNEQFF	TGTGCCATCAGCACCGGGACTAGCGGTCTCGGCTCCTACAATGAGCAGTTCTTC
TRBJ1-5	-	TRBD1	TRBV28	CASSDGQGNQPQHF	TGTGCCAGCAGTGATGGACAGGGTAATCAGCCCCAGCATTTT
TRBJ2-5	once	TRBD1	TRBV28	CASSSSTGQGAEETQYF	TGTGCCAGCAGTTCCTCCACCGGACAGGGGGCCGAAGAGACCCAGTACTTC
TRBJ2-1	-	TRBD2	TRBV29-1	CSVYTLAGGPDEQFF	TGCAGCGTTTACACACTAGCGGGAGGGCCGGATGAGCAGTTCTTC
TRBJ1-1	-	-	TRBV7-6	CASSLGEGAEAFF	TGTGCCAGCAGCTTAGGTGAGGGCGCTGAAGCTTTCTTT
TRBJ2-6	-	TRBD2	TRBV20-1	CSASDGGAGANVLTF	TGCAGTGCTAGTGACGGGGGGGCTGGGGCCAACGTCCTGACTTTC
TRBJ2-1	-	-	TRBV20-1	CSAKRSIEQFF	TGCAGTGCTAAGCGGAGTATAGAGCAGTTCTTC
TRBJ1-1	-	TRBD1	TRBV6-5	CASMPGQTKTEAFF	TGTGCCAGCATGCCGGGACAGACTAAAACTGAAGCTTTCTTT
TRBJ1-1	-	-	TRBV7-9	CASSSQQGRNTEAFF	TGTGCCAGCAGCTCCCAACAGGGCAGGAACACTGAAGCTTTCTTT
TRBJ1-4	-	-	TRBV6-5	CASSYPTGTDEKLFF	TGTGCCAGCAGTTACCCCACAGGTACCGATGAAAAACTGTTTTTT
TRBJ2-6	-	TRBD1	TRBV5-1	CASSLVQGAAGANVLTF	TGCGCCAGCAGCTTGGTACAGGGGGCGGCTGGGGCCAACGTCCTGACTTTC
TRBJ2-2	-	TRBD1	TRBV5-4	CASSSYRGINGELFF	TGTGCCAGCAGCTCTTACAGGGGAATCAATGGGGAGCTGTTTTTT
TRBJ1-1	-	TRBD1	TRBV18	CASSPNRGVNTEAFF	TGTGCCAGCTCACCGAACAGGGGGGTTAACACTGAAGCTTTCTTT
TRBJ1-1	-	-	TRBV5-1	CASSFDSNTEAFF	TGCGCCAGCAGCTTTGACAGTAACACTGAAGCTTTCTTT
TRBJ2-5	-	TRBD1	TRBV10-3	CAISEPLGTVQETQYF	TGTGCCATCAGTGAGCCTTTGGGGACAGTTCAAGAGACCCAGTACTTC
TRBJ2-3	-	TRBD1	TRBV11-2	CASSLVRTGVEDTQYF	TGTGCCAGCAGCTTAGTCCGGACAGGGGTGGAAGATACGCAGTATTTT
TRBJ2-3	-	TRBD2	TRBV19	CASSISPGGATDTQYF	TGTGCCAGTAGTATATCTCCGGGAGGTGCCACAGATACGCAGTATTTT
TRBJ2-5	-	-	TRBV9	CASSGEDARRETQYF	TGTGCCAGCAGCGGGGAGGACGCCCGGAGAGAGACCCAGTACTTC
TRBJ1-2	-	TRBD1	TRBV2	CASSLLSRDRIYGYTF	TGTGCCAGCAGTCTCCTGTCCCGGGACAGAATCTATGGCTACACCTTC
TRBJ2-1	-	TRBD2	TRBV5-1	CASSLSGRVIGNEQFF	TGCGCCAGCAGCCTTAGCGGGAGAGTGATTGGCAATGAGCAGTTCTTC
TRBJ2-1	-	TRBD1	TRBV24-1	CATSDSGQGRNEQFF	TGTGCCACCAGTGATTCGGGACAGGGACGGAATGAGCAGTTCTTC
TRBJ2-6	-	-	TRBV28	CASRTPPGRAGANVLTF	TGTGCCAGCAGAACCCCGCCAGGTCGCGCTGGGGCCAACGTCCTGACTTTC